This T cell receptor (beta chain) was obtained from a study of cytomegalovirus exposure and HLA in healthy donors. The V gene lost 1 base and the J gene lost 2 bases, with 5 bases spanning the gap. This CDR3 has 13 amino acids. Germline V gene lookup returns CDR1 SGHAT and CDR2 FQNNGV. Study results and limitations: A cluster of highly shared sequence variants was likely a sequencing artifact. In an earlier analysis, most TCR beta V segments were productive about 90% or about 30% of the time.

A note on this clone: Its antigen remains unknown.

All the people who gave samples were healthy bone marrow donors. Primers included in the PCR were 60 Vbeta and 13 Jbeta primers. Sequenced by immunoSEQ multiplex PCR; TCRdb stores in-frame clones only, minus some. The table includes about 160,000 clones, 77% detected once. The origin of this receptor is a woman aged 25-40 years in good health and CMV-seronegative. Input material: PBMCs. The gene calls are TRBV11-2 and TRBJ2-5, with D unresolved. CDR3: CASSLGQQETQYF. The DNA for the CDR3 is TGTGCCAGCAGCTTAGGACAACAAGAGACCCAGTACTTC.